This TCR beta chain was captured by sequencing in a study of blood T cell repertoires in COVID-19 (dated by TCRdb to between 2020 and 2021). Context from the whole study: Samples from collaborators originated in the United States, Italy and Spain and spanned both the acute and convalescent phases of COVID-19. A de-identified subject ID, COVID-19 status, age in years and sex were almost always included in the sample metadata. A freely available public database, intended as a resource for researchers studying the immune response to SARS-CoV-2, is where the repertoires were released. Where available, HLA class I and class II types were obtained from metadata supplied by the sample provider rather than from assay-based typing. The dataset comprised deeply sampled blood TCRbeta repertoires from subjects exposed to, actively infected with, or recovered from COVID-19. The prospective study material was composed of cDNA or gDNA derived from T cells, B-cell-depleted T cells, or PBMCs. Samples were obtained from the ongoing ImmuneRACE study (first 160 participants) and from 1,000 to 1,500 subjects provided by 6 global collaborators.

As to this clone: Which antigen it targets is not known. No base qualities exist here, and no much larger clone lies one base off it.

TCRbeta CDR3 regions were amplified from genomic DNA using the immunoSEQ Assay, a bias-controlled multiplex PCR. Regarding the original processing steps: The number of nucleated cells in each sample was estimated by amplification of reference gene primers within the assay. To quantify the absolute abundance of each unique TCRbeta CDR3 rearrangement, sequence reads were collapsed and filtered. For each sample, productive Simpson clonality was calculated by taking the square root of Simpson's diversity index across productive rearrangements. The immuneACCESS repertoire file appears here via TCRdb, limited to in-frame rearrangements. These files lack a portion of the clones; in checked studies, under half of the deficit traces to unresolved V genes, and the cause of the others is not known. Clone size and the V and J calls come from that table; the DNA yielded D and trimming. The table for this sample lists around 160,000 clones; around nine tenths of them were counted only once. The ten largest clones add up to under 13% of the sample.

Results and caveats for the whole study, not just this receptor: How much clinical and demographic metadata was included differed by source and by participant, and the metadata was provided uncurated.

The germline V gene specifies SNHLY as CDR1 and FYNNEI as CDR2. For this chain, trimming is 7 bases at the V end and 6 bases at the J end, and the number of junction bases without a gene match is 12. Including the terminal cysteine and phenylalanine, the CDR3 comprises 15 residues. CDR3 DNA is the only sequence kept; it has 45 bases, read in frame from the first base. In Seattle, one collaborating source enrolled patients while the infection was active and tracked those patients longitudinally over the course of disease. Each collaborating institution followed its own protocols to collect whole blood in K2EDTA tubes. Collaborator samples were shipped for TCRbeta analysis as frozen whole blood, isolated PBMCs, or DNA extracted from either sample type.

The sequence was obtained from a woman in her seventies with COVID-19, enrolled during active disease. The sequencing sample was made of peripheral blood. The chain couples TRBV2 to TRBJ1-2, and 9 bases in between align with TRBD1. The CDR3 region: CASTLKSGQGNGYTF. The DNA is TGTGCCAGCACTCTCAAATCCGGACAGGGGAATGGCTACACCTTC.